The 32 T cell receptor beta chains below all came from one sample that was sequenced in a study of T cells after yellow fever vaccination. TCRdb reanalysed the 5' RACE reads using MiXCR and keeps one entry per CDR3 protein. Seen here are around 600,000 distinct CDR3 sequences, 9% to 15% observed once, and the top ten hold about 16%. Sample: PBMCs, taken on the day of the yellow fever booster vaccination. The receptor source for this set is a man under 40 who received the YFV17D yellow fever vaccine.

This clonotype was seen a handful of times. CDR3 amino acids: CASSLAGTGYEQFF. The CDR3 DNA is TGTGCCAGCAGCTTGGCCGGAACAGGGTATGAGCAGTTCTTC. The rearrangement uses TRBV5-5 and TRBJ2-1, with a possible D match to TRBD1 (6 bases). With 0 bases removed from V and 8 bases from J, the gap between germline ends came to 12 bases. Germline V gives CDR1 SGHKS, CDR2 YYEKEE (reference sequence). The CDR3 sequence is 14 residues long.

The chain has TRBV27 and TRBJ2-7; D is unresolved. The CDR3 has 13 residues. CDR1 and CDR2 (germline): MNHEY, SMNVEV (reference sequence). Trimming stripped 3 bases from V and 2 bases from J, with 8 bases between. CDR3: CASSFSPPYEQYF. CDR3 DNA sequence: TGTGCCAGCAGTTTCAGCCCACCCTACGAGCAGTACTTC.

This clonotype was recorded many times. CDR3 in amino acids: CASSNSGRYEQYF. CDR3 sequence (DNA): TGTGCCAGCAGTAATAGCGGGAGGTACGAGCAGTACTTC. The chain uses TRBV7-2 and TRBJ2-7, with 10 bases matching TRBD2. There are 13 residues in the CDR3. Losses at the gene ends were 6 bases for V and 4 bases for J; bases not matched to a gene: 3. CDR1 SGHTA and CDR2 FQGNSA come from the germline V gene.

V is TRBV18 and J is TRBJ2-1; D is possibly TRBD2 (6 bases). CDR1 KGHSH and CDR2 LQKENI come from the germline V gene. The CDR3 sequence is 16 residues long. The germline V and J ends were trimmed by 0 bases and 0 bases, with 9 bases remaining between them. The chain's CDR3 is CASSPPTRSSYNEQFF. CDR3 nucleotide sequence: TGTGCCAGCTCACCACCGACTAGGAGCTCCTACAATGAGCAGTTCTTC.

The rearrangement uses TRBV11-2 and TRBJ2-7; 9 positions match TRBD2. The CDR3 extends over 15 amino acids. Germline loops: CDR1 SGHAT, CDR2 FQNNGV. Trimming took 4 bases from V and 3 from J; bases not matched to a gene: 7. The CDR3 spells CASSSPLAGVYEQYF. CDR3 sequence (DNA): TGTGCCAGCAGCTCACCTTTAGCGGGAGTCTACGAGCAGTACTTC.

This clonotype was observed a handful of times. The chain couples TRBV12-3 or TRBV12-4 to TRBJ2-3, with D possibly matching TRBD2 (6 bases). V lost 2 bases to trimming and J lost 6 bases, with 12 bases between them. The CDR3 runs to 14 residues. The CDR3 reads CASSLTGRIDTQYF. The CDR3 DNA is TGTGCCAGCAGTTTAACGGGGAGGATCGATACGCAGTATTTT.

The chain uses TRBV7-9 and TRBJ1-5; D ambiguous. Germline CDR1 reads SEHNR; CDR2 reads FQNEAQ (reference sequence). The CDR3 has 12 amino acids. V shed 4 bases and J shed 11 bases, with 12 bases lying between them. In DNA, the CDR3 is TGTGCCAGCAGCTCCTACGGTGGAGCCCAGCATTTT. It codes for CASSSYGGAQHF.

The chain recombines TRBV29-1 with TRBJ2-1, with 7 bases matching TRBD2. CDR3 length: 12 residues. V was pared by 6 bases and J by 6 bases, with 5 bases of the junction left unmatched. The germline gives CDR1 SQVTM, CDR2 ANQGSEA. CDR3 residues: CSVTSSGNEQFF. The CDR3 DNA follows: TGCAGCGTCACCTCTAGCGGCAATGAGCAGTTCTTC.

The rearrangement joins TRBV7-2 to TRBJ2-7, with 7 bases aligning to TRBD1. The CDR3 loop spans 15 amino acids. From germline, CDR1 is SGHTA and CDR2 FQGNSA. V lost 2 bases to trimming and J lost 3 bases; unmatched junction nucleotides: 7. The CDR3 protein is CASSLLGDRVYEQYF. CDR3 sequence (DNA): TGTGCCAGCAGCTTATTAGGGGACAGAGTCTACGAGCAGTACTTC.

The rearrangement uses TRBV7-9 and TRBJ1-1; 7 bases match TRBD1. The germline gives CDR1 SEHNR, CDR2 FQNEAQ (reference sequence). J lost 2 bases, V lost 5 bases, and 5 bases had no gene match. The CDR3 sequence is 14 residues long. CDR3 nucleotides: TGTGCCAGCAGCGCAGGGGGGCGAAACACTGAAGCTTTCTTT. Amino acid sequence: CASSAGGRNTEAFF.

There are a few counts of this clonotype. The rearrangement links TRBV2 to TRBJ2-5; tentatively, D is TRBD1 (5 bases). V was clipped by 9 bases and J by 2 bases, with 16 bases between them. CDR3 length equals 14 residues. The germline V gene encodes CDR1 SNHLY and CDR2 FYNNEI. The CDR3, as DNA: TGTGCCAGTGGGGCAGATCAAGGGCAAGAGACCCAGTACTTC. Translation gives CASGADQGQETQYF.

This clonotype appeared a few times. The chain couples TRBV11-2 to TRBJ2-1; D perhaps matches TRBD2 (5 bases). V shed 4 bases and J shed 2 bases, with 15 bases lying between them. The CDR3 is 16 residues long. CDR1 is SGHAT and CDR2 is FQNNGV in the germline V gene. The CDR3 nucleotides are TGTGCCAGCAGCTCCAGGAAGGACTGGACCTACAATGAGCAGTTCTTC. Amino acid sequence: CASSSRKDWTYNEQFF.

This clonotype was recorded a few times. The CDR3 is CASSTRLAGEETQYF. CDR3 bases: TGTGCCAGCAGCACAAGACTAGCGGGAGAAGAGACCCAGTACTTC. This chain uses TRBV7-9 with TRBJ2-5; 12 nucleotides agree with TRBD2. The CDR3 is made up of 15 amino acids. The trim removed 5 bases at V and 3 bases at J, leaving 4 bases unmatched. Germline loops: CDR1 SEHNR, CDR2 FQNEAQ (reference sequence). The full variable domain, with the rest looked up from reference TRBV7-9 and TRBJ2-5, is DTGVSQNPRHKITKRGQNVTFRCDPISEHNRLYWYRQTLGQGPEFLTYFQNEAQLEKSRLLSDRFSAERPKGSFSTLEIQRTEQGDSAMYLCASSTRLAGEETQYFGPGTRLLVL.

This clonotype was counted between two and nine times. The rearrangement uses TRBV7-9 and TRBJ1-1; D may be TRBD1 (5 bases). Germline CDR1 is SEHNR and CDR2 is FQNEAQ (reference sequence). The V gene lost 2 bases and the J gene lost 3 bases, with 10 bases spanning the gap. CDR3 size: 14 residues. The CDR3 DNA reads TGTGCCAGCAGCTTACGGGGGGATGACACTGAAGCTTTCTTT. Protein: CASSLRGDDTEAFF.

The chain couples TRBV18 to TRBJ2-3; 8 bases are a match to TRBD2. V shed 3 bases and J 1 base; nucleotides not matched to a gene: 12. Per the germline V gene, CDR1 is KGHSH and CDR2 is LQKENI. CDR3 length: 18 residues. CDR3: CASSPRGRRSLGTDTQYF. The DNA for the CDR3 is TGTGCCAGCTCACCGCGCGGGAGGCGGAGTTTGGGCACAGATACGCAGTATTTT.

The V call is TRBV5-6, the J call TRBJ2-4; 7 bases line up with TRBD1. V was pared by 4 bases and J by 7 bases, with 2 bases of the junction left unmatched. CDR1 and CDR2 from the germline V gene are SGHDT and YYEEEE. The CDR3 totals 12 residues. As DNA, the CDR3 is TGTGCCAGCAGCGGGACAGCTAACATTCAGTACTTC. Protein sequence: CASSGTANIQYF.

This clonotype was seen only a few times. V usage is TRBV24-1 and J usage is TRBJ2-1; possible D gene TRBD2, 6 bases. Germline-derived CDR1 and CDR2 are KGHDR and SFDVKD. The length of the CDR3 is 14 residues. The V and J ends lost 1 base and 7 bases respectively, with 10 bases between them. The DNA for the CDR3 is TGTGCCACCAGTGATTTTGGCGGGGTAAATGAGCAGTTCTTC. Encoded protein: CATSDFGGVNEQFF.

The chain couples TRBV5-1 to TRBJ1-4; 7 bases match TRBD1. Unmatched junction bases numbered 6, after V lost 4 bases and J lost 0 bases. The CDR3 sequence is 16 residues long. Germline CDR1 reads SGHRS; CDR2 reads YFSETQ. CDR3 region: CASSPRQGTTNEKLFF. CDR3 DNA: TGCGCCAGCAGCCCGAGACAGGGAACAACTAATGAAAAACTGTTTTTT.

This chain links TRBV11-1 with TRBJ2-7; 9 bases are shared with TRBD2. Germline-derived CDR1 and CDR2 are SGHAT and FQDESV (reference sequence). The CDR3 extends over 16 amino acids. After removal of 0 bases from V and 2 bases from J, the junction contained 5 bases not matched to a gene. CDR3 nucleotides: TGTGCCAGCAGCTTAGCGGTTAGCGGGGGACCCTACGAGCAGTACTTC. Its protein product is CASSLAVSGGPYEQYF.

This clonotype appeared a few times. The chain is built from TRBV12-3 or TRBV12-4 and TRBJ2-2, with unresolved D. This CDR3 spans 14 amino acids. V was clipped by 7 bases and J by 2 bases, with 11 bases between them. DNA for the CDR3: TGTGCCAGCAAGCTTGCGGTAAACACCGGGGAGCTGTTTTTT. Translating it yields CASKLAVNTGELFF.

This sequence joins TRBV20-1 and TRBJ2-3, with 15 bases that match TRBD2. This CDR3 is 15 amino acids long. With V trimmed by 5 bases and J by 2 bases, 2 bases remained unmatched. Germline V gene lookup returns CDR1 DFQATT and CDR2 SNEGSKA (reference sequence). The CDR3 DNA reads as TGCAGTGCTGGGACTAGCGGGAGGCACACAGATACGCAGTATTTT. It codes for CSAGTSGRHTDTQYF.

This clonotype was seen a handful of times. CDR3 amino acids: CASSFRASGSEQYF. The DNA for the CDR3 is TGTGCCAGCAGTTTCAGGGCTAGCGGTTCCGAGCAGTACTTC. The chain is built from TRBV12-3 or TRBV12-4 and TRBJ2-7, with 7 bases identical to TRBD2. The CDR3 loop spans 14 amino acids. The V segment lost 3 bases and the J segment 6 bases; nucleotides outside the gene matches: 8.

This sequence joins TRBV27 and TRBJ2-5; D is perhaps TRBD2 (6 bases). The germline V and J ends were trimmed by 9 bases and 1 base, with 15 bases remaining between them. This CDR3 contains 14 residues. Germline loops: CDR1 MNHEY, CDR2 SMNVEV (reference sequence). The CDR3 region has the DNA TGTGCCAGTTCAAAGACTAGGACCCAAGAGACCCAGTACTTC. Its protein is CASSKTRTQETQYF.

This clonotype showed up just a few times. The genes are TRBV2 and TRBJ2-7; no definite D call. The germline CDR1 and CDR2 sequences are SNHLY and FYNNEI. Trimming shortened V by 4 bases and J by 2 bases, and 15 bases separated the two germline ends. The CDR3 runs to 15 residues. This CDR3 reads CASSAHIVLTYEQYF. The CDR3 coding sequence is TGTGCCAGCAGTGCGCACATCGTTCTAACCTACGAGCAGTACTTC.

The chain combines TRBV21-1 with TRBJ2-4. TRBV21-1 is an annotated pseudogene. The CDR3 totals 14 residues. The CDR3 is CASSKNRLAYLQYF. CDR3 in DNA: TGTGCCAGCAGCAAAAACCGCCTTGCATACCTACAGTACTTC.

A few counts support this clonotype. V is TRBV9 and J is TRBJ2-7; D is perhaps TRBD2 (5 bases). The germline V gene encodes CDR1 SGDLS and CDR2 YYNGEE. The CDR3 extends over 16 amino acids. Trimming removed 5 bases at V and 7 bases at J, with 25 bases between. The CDR3 region has the DNA TGTGCCAGCAGAGGGCCCTATGACTACATACCGGGTGAGCAGTACTTC. This translates into CASRGPYDYIPGEQYF.

There are a few counts of this clonotype. The J gene is TRBJ2-7, the V gene TRBV5-1; D not resolved. CDR1 is SGHRS and CDR2 is YFSETQ in the germline V gene. The CDR3 covers 13 residues. V lost 4 bases and J lost 6, with 14 bases in between. The DNA of the CDR3 is TGCGCCAGCAGCCTAGACCCCCGGTCCGAGCAGTACTTC. This codes for CASSLDPRSEQYF.

The V and J genes are TRBV10-3 and TRBJ2-1; D perhaps matches TRBD1 (6 bases). Trimming stripped 3 bases from V and 4 bases from J, with 7 bases between. The germline V gene encodes CDR1 ENHRY and CDR2 SYGVKD. This CDR3 region has 13 residues. The CDR3 protein is CAISEGGYNEQFF. For the CDR3, the DNA is TGTGCCATCAGTGAAGGGGGTTACAATGAGCAGTTCTTC.

This clonotype showed up just a few times. The gene calls are TRBV23-1 and TRBJ2-7; D is unresolved. TRBV23-1 has ORF status, its function being uncertain. V dropped 7 bases and J dropped 3 bases, with 13 bases sitting between them. CDR3 length: 13 residues. As DNA, the CDR3 is TGCGCCAGCACTCATGGGATCAACTACGAGCAGTACTTC. As protein: CASTHGINYEQYF.

This clonotype has ten or more counts. The chain is built from TRBV12-3 or TRBV12-4 and TRBJ2-5, with 7 positions matching TRBD2. Trimming cost V 7 bases and J 1 base; bases outside gene matches: 9. The CDR3 totals 15 residues. The CDR3 coding sequence is TGTGCCAGCAAGGGAGGGGCACTAATCCAAGAGACCCAGTACTTC. Its protein is CASKGGALIQETQYF.

This clonotype was counted a few times. CDR3 protein: CASSFLGRAGLSTDTQYF. Here the CDR3 DNA reads TGTGCCAGCAGTTTTCTCGGGCGGGCGGGCCTAAGCACAGATACGCAGTATTTT. This chain links TRBV27 with TRBJ2-3, with D possibly matching TRBD2 (5 bases). The CDR3 spans 18 residues. Per the germline V gene, CDR1 is MNHEY and CDR2 is SMNVEV (reference sequence). Trimming cost V 3 bases and J 0 bases, with 19 bases left between them.

This clonotype was detected only a few times. CDR3 DNA sequence: TGTGCCAGTAGTGTGCCCCGGGACAGAGGATACGAGCAGTACTTC. It specifies CASSVPRDRGYEQYF. V usage is TRBV19 and J usage is TRBJ2-7, with TRBD1 identical over 7 bases. Germline values: CDR1 LNHDA, CDR2 SQIVND (reference sequence). This CDR3 comprises 15 residues. V lost 5 bases, J lost 4 bases, and 11 bases stayed unmatched.